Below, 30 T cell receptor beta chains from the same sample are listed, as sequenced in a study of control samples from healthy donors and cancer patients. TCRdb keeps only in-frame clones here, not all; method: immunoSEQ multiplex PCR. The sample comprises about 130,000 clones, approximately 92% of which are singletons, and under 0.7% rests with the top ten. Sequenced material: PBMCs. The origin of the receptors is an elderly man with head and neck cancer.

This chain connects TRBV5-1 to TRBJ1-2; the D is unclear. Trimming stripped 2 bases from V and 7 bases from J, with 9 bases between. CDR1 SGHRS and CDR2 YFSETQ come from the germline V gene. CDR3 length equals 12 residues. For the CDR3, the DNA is TGCGCCAGCAGCTTTCATCAAGGTGGCTACACCTTC. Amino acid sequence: CASSFHQGGYTF. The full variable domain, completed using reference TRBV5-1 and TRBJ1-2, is KAGVTQTPRYLIKTRGQQVTLSCSPISGHRSVSWYQQTPGQGLQFLFEYFSETQRNKGNFPGRFSGRQFSNSRSEMNVSTLELGDSALYLCASSFHQGGYTFGSGTRLTVV.

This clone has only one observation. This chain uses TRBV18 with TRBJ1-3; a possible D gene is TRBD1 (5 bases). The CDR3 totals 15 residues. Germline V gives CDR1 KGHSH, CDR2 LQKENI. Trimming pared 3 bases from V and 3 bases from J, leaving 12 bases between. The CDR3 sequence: CASSPQGVRGNTIYF. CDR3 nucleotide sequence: TGTGCCAGCTCACCGCAGGGTGTCCGTGGAAACACCATATATTTT. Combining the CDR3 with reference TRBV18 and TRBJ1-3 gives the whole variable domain NAGVMQNPRHLVRRRGQEARLRCSPMKGHSHVYWYRQLPEEGLKFMVYLQKENIIDESGMPKERFSAEFPKEGPSILRIQQVVRGDSAAYFCASSPQGVRGNTIYFGEGSWLTVV.

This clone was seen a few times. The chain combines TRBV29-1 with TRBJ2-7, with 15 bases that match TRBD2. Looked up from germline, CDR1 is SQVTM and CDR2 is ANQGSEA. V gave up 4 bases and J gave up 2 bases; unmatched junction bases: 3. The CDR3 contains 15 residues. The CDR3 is CSVVGTSGGTYEQYF. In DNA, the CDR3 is TGCAGCGTTGTGGGGACTAGCGGGGGGACCTACGAGCAGTACTTC.

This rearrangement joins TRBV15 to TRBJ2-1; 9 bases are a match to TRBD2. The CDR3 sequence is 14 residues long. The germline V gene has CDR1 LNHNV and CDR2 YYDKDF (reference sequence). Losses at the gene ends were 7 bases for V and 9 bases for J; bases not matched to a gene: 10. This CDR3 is CATNPGAGGVEQFF. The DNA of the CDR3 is TGTGCCACCAATCCGGGAGCGGGAGGTGTTGAGCAGTTCTTC.

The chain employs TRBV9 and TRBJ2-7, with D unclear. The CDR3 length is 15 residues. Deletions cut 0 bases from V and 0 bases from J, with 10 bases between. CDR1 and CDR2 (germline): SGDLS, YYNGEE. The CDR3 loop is CASSVAPTNSYEQYF. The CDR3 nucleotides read TGTGCCAGCAGCGTAGCTCCCACGAACTCCTACGAGCAGTACTTC.

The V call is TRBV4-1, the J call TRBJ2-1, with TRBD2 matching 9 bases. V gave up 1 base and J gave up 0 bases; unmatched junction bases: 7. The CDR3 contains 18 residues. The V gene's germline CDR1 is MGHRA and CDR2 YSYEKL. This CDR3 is CASSQGAGGPLSYNEQFF. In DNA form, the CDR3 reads TGCGCCAGCAGCCAAGGAGCGGGGGGCCCCCTCTCCTACAATGAGCAGTTCTTC.

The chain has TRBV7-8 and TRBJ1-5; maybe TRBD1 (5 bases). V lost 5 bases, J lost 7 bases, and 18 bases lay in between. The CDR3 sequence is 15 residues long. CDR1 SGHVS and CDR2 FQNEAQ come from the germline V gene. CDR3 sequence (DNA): TGTGCCAGCAGCCCCGGGGCTACCGGGGTCCAGCCCCAGCATTTT. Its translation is CASSPGATGVQPQHF.

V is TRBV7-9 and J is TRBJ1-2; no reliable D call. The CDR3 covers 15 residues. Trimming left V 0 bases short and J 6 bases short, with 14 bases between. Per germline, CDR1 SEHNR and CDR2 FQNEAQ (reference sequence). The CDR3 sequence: CASSLASGRLDGYTF. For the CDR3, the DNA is TGTGCCAGCAGCTTAGCCTCAGGAAGACTCGATGGCTACACCTTC.

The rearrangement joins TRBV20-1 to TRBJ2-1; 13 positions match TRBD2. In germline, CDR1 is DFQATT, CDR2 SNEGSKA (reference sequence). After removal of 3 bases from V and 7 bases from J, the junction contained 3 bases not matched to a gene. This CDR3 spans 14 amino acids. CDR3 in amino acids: CSASGTSGVNEQFF. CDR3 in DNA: TGCAGTGCTAGTGGGACTAGCGGGGTAAATGAGCAGTTCTTC.

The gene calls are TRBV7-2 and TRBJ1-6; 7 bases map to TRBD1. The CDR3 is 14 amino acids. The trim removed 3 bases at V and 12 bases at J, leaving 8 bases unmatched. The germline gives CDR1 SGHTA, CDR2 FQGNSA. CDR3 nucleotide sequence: TGTGCCAGCAGCTTGGACAGGACATTTAGACCCCTCCACTTT. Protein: CASSLDRTFRPLHF.

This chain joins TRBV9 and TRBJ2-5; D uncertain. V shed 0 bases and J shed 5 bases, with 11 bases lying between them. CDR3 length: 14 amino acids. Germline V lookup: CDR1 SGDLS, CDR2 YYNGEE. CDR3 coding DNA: TGTGCCAGCAGCGTAGAGGCAGGTATGGAGACCCAGTACTTC. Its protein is CASSVEAGMETQYF.

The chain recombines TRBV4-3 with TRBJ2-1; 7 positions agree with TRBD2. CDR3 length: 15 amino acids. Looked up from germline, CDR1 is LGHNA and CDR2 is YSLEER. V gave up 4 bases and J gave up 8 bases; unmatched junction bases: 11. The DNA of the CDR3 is TGCGCCAGCAGCCTCTGGACTAGTATTACCCATGAGCAGTTCTTC. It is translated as CASSLWTSITHEQFF.

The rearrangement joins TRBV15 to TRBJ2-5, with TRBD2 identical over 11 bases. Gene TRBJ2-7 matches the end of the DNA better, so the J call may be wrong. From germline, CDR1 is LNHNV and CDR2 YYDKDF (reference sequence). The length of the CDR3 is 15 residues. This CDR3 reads CATSASGGTSYEQYF. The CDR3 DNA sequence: TGTGCCACCAGCGCTAGCGGGGGGACCTCCTACGAGCAGTACTTC.

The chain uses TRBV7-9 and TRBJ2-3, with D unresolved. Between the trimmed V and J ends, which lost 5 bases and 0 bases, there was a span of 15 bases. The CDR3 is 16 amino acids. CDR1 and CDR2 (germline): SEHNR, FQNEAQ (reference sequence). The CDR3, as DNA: TGTGCCAGCAGCCCCTCCCGACGGAGTAGCACAGATACGCAGTATTTT. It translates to CASSPSRRSSTDTQYF.

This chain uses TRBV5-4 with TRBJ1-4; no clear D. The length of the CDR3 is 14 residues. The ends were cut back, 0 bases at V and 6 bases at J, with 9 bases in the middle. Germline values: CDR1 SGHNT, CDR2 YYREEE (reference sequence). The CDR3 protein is CASSLGGKDEKLFF. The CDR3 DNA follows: TGTGCCAGCAGCTTGGGGGGTAAGGATGAAAAACTGTTTTTT.

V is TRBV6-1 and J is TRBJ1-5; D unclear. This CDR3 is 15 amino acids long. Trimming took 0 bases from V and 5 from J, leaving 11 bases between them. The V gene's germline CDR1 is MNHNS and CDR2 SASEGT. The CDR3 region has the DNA TGTGCCAGCAGTGAAGCACGGGCAGGCGATCAGCCCCAGCATTTT. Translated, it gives CASSEARAGDQPQHF.

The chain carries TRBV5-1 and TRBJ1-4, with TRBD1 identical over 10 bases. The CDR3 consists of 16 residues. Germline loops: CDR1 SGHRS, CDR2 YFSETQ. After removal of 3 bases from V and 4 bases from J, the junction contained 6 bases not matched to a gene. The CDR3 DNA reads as TGCGCCAGCAGCTCCGGACAGGGGGGAGGTAATGAAAAACTGTTTTTT. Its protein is CASSSGQGGGNEKLFF.

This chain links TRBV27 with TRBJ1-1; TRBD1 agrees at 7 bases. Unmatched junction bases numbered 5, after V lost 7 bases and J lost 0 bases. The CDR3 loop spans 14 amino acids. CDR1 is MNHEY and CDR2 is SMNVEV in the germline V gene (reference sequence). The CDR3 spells CASTRQGLNTEAFF. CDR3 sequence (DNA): TGTGCCAGCACAAGACAGGGCTTGAACACTGAAGCTTTCTTT.

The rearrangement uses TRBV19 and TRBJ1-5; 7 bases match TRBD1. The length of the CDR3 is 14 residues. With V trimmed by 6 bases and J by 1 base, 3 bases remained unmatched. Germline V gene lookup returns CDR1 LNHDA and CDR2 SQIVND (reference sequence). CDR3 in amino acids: CASRKQGSNQPQHF. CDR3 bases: TGTGCCAGTAGAAAACAGGGGAGCAATCAGCCCCAGCATTTT.

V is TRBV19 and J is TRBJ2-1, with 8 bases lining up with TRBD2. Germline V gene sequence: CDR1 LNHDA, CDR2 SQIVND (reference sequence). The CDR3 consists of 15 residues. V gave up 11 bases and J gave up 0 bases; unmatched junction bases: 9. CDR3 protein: CASRPGGGSYNEQFF. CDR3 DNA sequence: TGTGCCTCCCGGCCGGGAGGGGGCTCCTACAATGAGCAGTTCTTC.

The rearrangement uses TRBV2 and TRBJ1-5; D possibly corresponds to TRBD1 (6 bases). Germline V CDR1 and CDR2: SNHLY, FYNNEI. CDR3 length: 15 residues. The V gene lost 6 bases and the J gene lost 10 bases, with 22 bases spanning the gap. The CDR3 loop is CASSYSGTPVGPQHF. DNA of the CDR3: TGTGCCAGCAGCTATTCCGGGACACCGGTAGGACCCCAGCATTTT.

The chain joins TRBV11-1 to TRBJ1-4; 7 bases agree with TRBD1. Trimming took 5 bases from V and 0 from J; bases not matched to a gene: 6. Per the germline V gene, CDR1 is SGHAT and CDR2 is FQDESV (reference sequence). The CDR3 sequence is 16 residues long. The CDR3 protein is CASSLGTVTTNEKLFF. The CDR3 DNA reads TGTGCCAGCAGCCTTGGGACAGTGACAACTAATGAAAAACTGTTTTTT.

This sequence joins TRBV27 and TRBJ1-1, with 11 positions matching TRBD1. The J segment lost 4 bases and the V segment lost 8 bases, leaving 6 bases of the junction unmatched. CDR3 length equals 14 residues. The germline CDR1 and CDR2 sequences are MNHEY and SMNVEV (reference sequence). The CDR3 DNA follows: TGTGCCAGCGGGACAGGGGGAAGTGGCACTGAAGCTTTCTTT. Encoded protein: CASGTGGSGTEAFF.

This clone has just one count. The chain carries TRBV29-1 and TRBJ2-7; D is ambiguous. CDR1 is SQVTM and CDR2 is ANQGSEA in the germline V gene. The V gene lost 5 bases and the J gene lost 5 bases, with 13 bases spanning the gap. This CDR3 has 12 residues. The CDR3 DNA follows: TGCAGCGTTTCAGTTGGACGGAACGAGCAGTACTTC. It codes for CSVSVGRNEQYF.

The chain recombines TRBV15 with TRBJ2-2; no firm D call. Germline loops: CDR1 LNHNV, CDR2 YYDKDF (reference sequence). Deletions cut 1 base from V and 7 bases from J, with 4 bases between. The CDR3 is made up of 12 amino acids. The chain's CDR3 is CATSRGGGELFF. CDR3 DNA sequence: TGTGCCACCAGCAGAGGCGGCGGGGAGCTGTTTTTT.

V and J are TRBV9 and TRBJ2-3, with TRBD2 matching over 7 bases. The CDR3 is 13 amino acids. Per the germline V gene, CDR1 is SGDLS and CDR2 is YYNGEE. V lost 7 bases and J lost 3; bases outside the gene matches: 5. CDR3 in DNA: TGTGCCAGCGGGAGGGAGGTGACAGATACGCAGTATTTT. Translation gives CASGREVTDTQYF.

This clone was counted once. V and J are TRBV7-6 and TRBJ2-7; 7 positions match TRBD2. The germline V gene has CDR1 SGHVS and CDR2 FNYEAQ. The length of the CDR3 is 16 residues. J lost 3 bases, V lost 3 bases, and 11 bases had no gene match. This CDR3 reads CASSFRAAGADYEQYF. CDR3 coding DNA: TGTGCCAGCAGCTTTAGGGCGGCGGGAGCGGACTACGAGCAGTACTTC.

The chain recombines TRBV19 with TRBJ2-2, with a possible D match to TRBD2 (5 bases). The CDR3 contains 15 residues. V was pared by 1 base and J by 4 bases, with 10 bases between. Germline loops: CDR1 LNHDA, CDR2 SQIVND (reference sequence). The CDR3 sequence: CASSIAETTTGELFF. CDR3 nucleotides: TGTGCCAGTAGTATAGCCGAGACTACCACCGGGGAGCTGTTTTTT. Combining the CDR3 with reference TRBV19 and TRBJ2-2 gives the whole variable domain DGGITQSPKYLFRKEGQNVTLSCEQNLNHDAMYWYRQDPGQGLRLIYYSQIVNDFQKGDIAEGYSVSREKKESFPLTVTSAQKNPTAFYLCASSIAETTTGELFFGEGSRLTVL.

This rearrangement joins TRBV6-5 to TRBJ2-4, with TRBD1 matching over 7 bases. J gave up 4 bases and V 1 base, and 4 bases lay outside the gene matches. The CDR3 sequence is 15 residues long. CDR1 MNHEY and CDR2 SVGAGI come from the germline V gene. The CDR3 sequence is CASSYLGGTKNIQYF. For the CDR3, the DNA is TGTGCCAGCAGTTACTTAGGGGGCACGAAAAACATTCAGTACTTC.

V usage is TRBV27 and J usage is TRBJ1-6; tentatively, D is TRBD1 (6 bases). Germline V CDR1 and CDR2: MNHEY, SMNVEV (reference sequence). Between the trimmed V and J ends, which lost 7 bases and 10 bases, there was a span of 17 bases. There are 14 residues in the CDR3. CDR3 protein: CASTPGASRSPLHF. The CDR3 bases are TGTGCCAGCACTCCAGGGGCTTCACGATCACCCCTCCACTTT.